This T cell receptor (beta chain) emerged from a study of response to subunit inactivated influenza vaccine (dated by TCRdb to the late 2010s). In terms of the full investigation: Deep quantitative profiling of the T cell receptor repertoire was used in the study to follow responses to a trivalent subunit inactivated influenza vaccine. Points the paper makes about the study in general: The authors proposed that each seasonal influenza vaccination may bring in only a limited number of new T cells.

The table lists this clonotype with a few counts. Its specific antigen is unknown. No per-base quality is available; no much larger clone lies one base away. The library was built by means of RT-PCR. TCRdb records Illumina HiSeq 2500 as the sequencer. In-frame beta chains were kept once TCRdb had trimmed the public reads at Q25 with fastp and called clones with MiXCR. A single entry per CDR3 protein holds the most common genes and DNA from its merged rows. Counted in this sample were a few hundred thousand distinct CDR3 sequences; roughly 12% of them appeared once. The top ten hold 9.5% to 11% of the sample. These data were likewise used in another study, on T cells expressing NK-cell markers. That second report states: The TCR beta cDNA libraries were made using 5'RACE template switching, a step that added both a universal primer site and unique molecular identifiers. About eight donors provided sorted CD3+CD56+NKG2C+, CD3+CD56+NKG2C- and CD3+CD56-NKG2C+ T-cell subsets, whose TCR beta-chain repertoires were profiled. Seven of the eight sequenced donors were HCMV-seropositive and one was HCMV-seronegative. To restrict sorting to alphabetaTCR-expressing T cells, an anti-gammadeltaTCR antibody was added in several experiments. For about 6 donors, the dominant CD3+CD56+NKG2C+ clonotypes were among the top 10 CD8+ clonotypes and accounted for about 1.0-8% of CD8+ T cells. Those dominant clonotypes were again the most abundant among CD3+CD56-NKG2C+ cells in several donors, at roughly 25-65%. Whether the expanded NKG2C-expressing T cell clones were specific for HCMV antigens remained unclear. The study sequenced eight donors, all healthy volunteers chosen at random: three men and five women. HCMV-specific IgG was detected in serum with a commercial ELISA kit to determine HCMV serostatus. Ficoll density gradient centrifugation was used to isolate peripheral blood mononuclear cells from blood. Bulk peripheral blood T-cell repertoires were additionally sequenced from unsorted PBMC for several donors. cDNA synthesis was primed from the TCR beta constant segment, followed by two successive PCR amplification steps. Illumina HiSeq 2000/2500, MiSeq or NextSeq was used to sequence libraries as 2 x 150 bp reads. MIGEC was used to demultiplex reads and group the reads by UMI, and MiTCR was used to assemble and quantify clonotypes. To exclude erroneous sequences, only TCR cDNA sequences supported by at least two reads were retained. Downstream repertoire analysis used the tcR package, and clonotypes were matched across fractions by CDR3 nucleotide sequence plus V segment. VDJmatch was used to annotate antigen specificity against VDJdb, with one amino acid substitution in CDR3 permitted.

Sequences were derived from PBMCs from blood, sampled on the day of vaccination. This receptor was identified in a man aged 45-60 years who received an inactivated influenza vaccine. Donor details come from another sample of the same person, matched by shared clones.

CDR3 sequence: CASSQGSQGRYEQYF. DNA sequence: TGTGCCAGCAGCCAAGGAAGCCAGGGACGGTACGAGCAGTACTTC. In this chain, TRBV4-2 is recombined with TRBJ2-7; the D region may be TRBD1 or TRBD2, each matching 5 bases equally. From the cysteine through the phenylalanine, the CDR3 covers 15 amino acids. Here the CDR3 DNA is all that survives: 45 bases in frame from base 1. The V end loses 1 base and the J end loses 4 bases, and a stretch of 14 bases separates them. CDR1 and CDR2, per the germline V gene, are LGHNA and YNFKEQ.